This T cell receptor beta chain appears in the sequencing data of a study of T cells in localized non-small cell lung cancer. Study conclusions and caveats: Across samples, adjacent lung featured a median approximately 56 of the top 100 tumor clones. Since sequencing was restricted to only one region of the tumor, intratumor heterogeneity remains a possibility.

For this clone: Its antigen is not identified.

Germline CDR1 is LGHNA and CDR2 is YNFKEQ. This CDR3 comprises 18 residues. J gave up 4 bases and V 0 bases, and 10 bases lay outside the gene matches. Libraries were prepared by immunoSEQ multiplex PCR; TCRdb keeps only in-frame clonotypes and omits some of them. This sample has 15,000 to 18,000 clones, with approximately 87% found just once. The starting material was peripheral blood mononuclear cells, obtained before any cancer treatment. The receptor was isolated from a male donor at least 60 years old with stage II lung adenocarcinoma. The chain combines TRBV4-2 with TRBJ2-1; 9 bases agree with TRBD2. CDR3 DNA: TGTGCCAGCAGCCAAGAAAGGGGGCTAGCGGGGCTTTACAATGAGCAGTTCTTC. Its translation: CASSQERGLAGLYNEQFF.